A selection of T cell receptor beta chains follows, all from one sample in a study of cytomegalovirus exposure and HLA in healthy donors. Sequenced by immunoSEQ multiplex PCR; TCRdb stores in-frame clones only, minus some. In the table there are about 110,000 clones, 15% of which are singletons. What was sequenced was PBMCs. These receptors all come from a woman between 18 and 29 years old in good health and CMV-seronegative. Each CDR3 is given with its conserved first and last residue. A D gene is named only where the DNA matches it firmly. Clone size, where shown, is once, few, many, or a class for clones that have expanded.

>TRBJ2-1|TRBD2|TRBV15|few
TGTGCCACCAGCAGAGGTTACGGACTAGCGGGAGGGCCGGGATACAATGAGCAGTTCTTC
CATSRGYGLAGGPGYNEQFF
>TRBJ1-1|.|TRBV13|.
TGTGCCAGCACCCTAACAAAAACAGGTTTTATGAACACTGAAGCTTTCTTT
CASTLTKTGFMNTEAFF
>TRBJ1-4|TRBD1|TRBV2|few
TGTGCCAGCAGTCGCGACAGGGGGAGAAATGAAAAACTGTTTTTT
CASSRDRGRNEKLFF
>TRBJ2-7|TRBD2|TRBV28|few
TGTGCCAGCACCTATGCGGGCGGGAGATACGAGCAGTACTTC
CASTYAGGRYEQYF
>TRBJ1-2|.|TRBV15|.
TGTGCCACCAGCAGAGATGGCGCAGGGCGAAATGGCTACACCTTC
CATSRDGAGRNGYTF
>TRBJ2-2|TRBD2|TRBV13|.
TGTGCCAGCAGCTTAGGGCTAGCGGGAGCCCCTGGCGGGGAGCTGTTTTTT
CASSLGLAGAPGGELFF
>TRBJ2-1|.|TRBV7-9|.
TGTGCCAGCAGCTTAGGTAACTCGGACAACTACAATGAGCAGTTCTTC
CASSLGNSDNYNEQFF
>TRBJ2-2|TRBD2|TRBV9|.
TGTGCCAGCAGCGCCCGGGGGGGTCTCACCGGGGAGCTGTTTTTT
CASSARGGLTGELFF
>TRBJ2-2|.|TRBV28|.
TGTGCCAGCACAACCGCGGGCACCGGGGAGCTGTTTTTT
CASTTAGTGELFF
>TRBJ1-1|TRBD1|TRBV5-5|few
TGTGCCAGCAATGAGGGGGCGATTGAGTTGGGCACTGAAGCTTTCTTT
CASNEGAIELGTEAFF
>TRBJ1-6|TRBD1|TRBV4-1|.
TGCGCCAGCAGCCAAGATCTCAGGGGGTATTCACCCCTCCACTTT
CASSQDLRGYSPLHF
>TRBJ2-5|.|TRBV7-9|.
TGTGCCAGCAGCTTATCCCAGGGTTGGGAGACCCAGTACTTC
CASSLSQGWETQYF
>TRBJ2-2|.|TRBV7-6|few
TGTGCCAGCAGCTTAGGACAGGAGAACACCGGGGAGCTGTTTTTT
CASSLGQENTGELFF
>TRBJ2-7|.|TRBV19|.
TGTGCCAGTAGTATGAACCCTTGGGGGCGGGAGTACTACGAGCAGTACTTC
CASSMNPWGREYYEQYF
>TRBJ1-5|.|TRBV7-2|.
TGTGCCAGCAGCTGGAGAGGGACAATAAATCAGCCCCAGCATTTT
CASSWRGTINQPQHF
>TRBJ2-3|TRBD2|TRBV7-3|few
TGTGCCAGCAGCTTATTAGCGGGAGATACGCAGTATTTT
CASSLLAGDTQYF
>TRBJ2-3|.|TRBV5-4|few
TGTGCCAGCAGCTTGAAATTGACTGGCACAGATACGCAGTATTTT
CASSLKLTGTDTQYF
>TRBJ2-7|.|TRBV13|.
TGTGCCAGCAGGGATAGGGGATCCGGCTACGAGCAGTACTTC
CASRDRGSGYEQYF
>TRBJ2-1|TRBD1|TRBV9|few
TGTGCCAGCAGCGTAGCTCCTCAGGGGGCCGAGCAGTTCTTC
CASSVAPQGAEQFF
>TRBJ2-7|.|TRBV28|.
TGTGCCAGCTCTTTATCCGGAGGGGAATCCTACGAGCAGTACTTC
CASSLSGGESYEQYF
>TRBJ2-3|.|TRBV5-1|few
TGCGCCAGCAGCTTAGCACGCAGCACAGATACGCAGTATTTT
CASSLARSTDTQYF
>TRBJ1-1|.|TRBV12-5|.
TGTGCTAGTGGCCCTGACAGATCCAACACTGAAGCTTTCTTT
CASGPDRSNTEAFF
>TRBJ2-3|TRBD1|TRBV5-4|.
TGTGCCAGCAGCTTGCCGAGACAGGGGATTATAGATACGCAGTATTTT
CASSLPRQGIIDTQYF